This TCR beta chain was captured in a study of shared clonotypes between healthy human individuals. Germline V lookup: CDR1 KGHSH, CDR2 LQKENI. The CDR3 is 16 amino acids. The germline V and J ends were trimmed by 2 bases and 4 bases, with 17 bases remaining between them. The authors divided CD4+ cells into CD45RA+ naive and CD45RA-negative memory subsets. Produced via immunoSEQ multiplex PCR; TCRdb's table is partial and in-frame only. In the table there are fewer than 1.8 million clones, approximately 98.5% of which are singletons. Sequencing was performed on naive CD4+ T cells sorted from blood. Subset noted: CD45RA+ positively selected. The origin of this receptor is a young man in good health. This rearrangement joins TRBV18 to TRBJ1-1; a weak D match, TRBD1 (6 bases). For the CDR3, the DNA is TGTGCCAGCTCACCAGGCAGGGGCGACCCTCTCACTGAAGCTTTCTTT. Protein product: CASSPGRGDPLTEAFF. Based on the CDR3 plus reference TRBV18 and TRBJ1-1, the full variable domain is NAGVMQNPRHLVRRRGQEARLRCSPMKGHSHVYWYRQLPEEGLKFMVYLQKENIIDESGMPKERFSAEFPKEGPSILRIQQVVRGDSAAYFCASSPGRGDPLTEAFFGQGTRLTVV.